This T cell receptor beta chain was identified during a study of blood T cell repertoires in COVID-19. Turning to the study itself: T cells, B-cell-depleted T cells, or PBMCs supplied cDNA or gDNA.

This CDR3 region has 16 residues. Trimming took 3 bases from V and 5 from J; bases not matched to a gene: 10. Germline loops: CDR1 SGHDT, CDR2 YYEEEE. Profiled with immunoSEQ multiplex PCR; TCRdb holds only in-frame clones, not every one. The table lists a few hundred thousand clones, roughly 87% of them singletons, with roughly 0.94% in the top ten. Sequenced sample: PBMCs or T cells enriched from blood (not recorded which). J is TRBJ2-4 and V is TRBV5-6; 8 bases are shared with TRBD2. The source is a woman aged 25 to 39 who had recovered from COVID-19. The CDR3 sequence is CASSSPRSSGENIQYF. The CDR3 nucleotides read TGTGCCAGCAGCTCACCTCGTAGTAGCGGGGAAAACATTCAGTACTTC.